Below, 32 T cell receptor beta chains from the same sample are listed, as sequenced in a study of blood T cell repertoires in COVID-19. The table came from immunoSEQ multiplex PCR; TCRdb's copy has only in-frame clones and leaves some out. The sample holds 350,000 to 500,000 clones, about 88% seen once. The sample consisted of PBMCs or T cells enriched from blood (not recorded which). These receptors were taken from a woman aged 18-30 years who had been exposed to COVID-19.

The chain recombines TRBV4-1 with TRBJ1-1; unclear D gene. V lost 1 base and J 2 bases, leaving 14 bases between the germline ends. This CDR3 contains 16 residues. Germline V gene lookup returns CDR1 MGHRA and CDR2 YSYEKL. The CDR3 sequence is CASSQAPYGSNTEAFF. CDR3 nucleotides: TGCGCCAGCAGCCAAGCGCCTTATGGTAGTAACACTGAAGCTTTCTTT.

V gene TRBV6-2 or TRBV6-3 combines with J gene TRBJ1-5; 7 nucleotides line up with TRBD1. V shed 0 bases and J 14 bases; nucleotides not matched to a gene: 7. The CDR3 length is 13 residues. Germline V gene lookup returns CDR1 MNHEY and CDR2 SVGEGT. CDR3 residues: CASSYSSQGTKHF. In nucleotides, the CDR3 is TGTGCCAGCAGTTACTCGTCACAGGGGACCAAGCATTTT.

The V call is TRBV7-6, the J call TRBJ1-2; 9 positions agree with TRBD1. The CDR3 has 15 residues. The trim removed 3 bases at V and 4 bases at J, leaving 6 bases unmatched. The V gene's germline CDR1 is SGHVS and CDR2 FNYEAQ. CDR3 protein: CASSFSTGGTYGYTF. The CDR3 DNA reads as TGTGCCAGCAGCTTTTCGACAGGGGGTACCTATGGCTACACCTTC.

The rearrangement joins TRBV7-9 to TRBJ1-2, with 8 bases fitting TRBD1. V shed 5 bases, J shed 4 bases, and the junction held 3 bases outside the gene matches. CDR1 SEHNR and CDR2 FQNEAQ come from the germline V gene (reference sequence). The CDR3 sequence is 13 residues long. The CDR3 sequence is CASSDTGGYGYTF. CDR3 DNA sequence: TGTGCCAGCAGCGATACAGGGGGCTATGGCTACACCTTC. Supplemented by reference TRBV7-9 and TRBJ1-2, the full variable domain reads DTGVSQNPRHKITKRGQNVTFRCDPISEHNRLYWYRQTLGQGPEFLTYFQNEAQLEKSRLLSDRFSAERPKGSFSTLEIQRTEQGDSAMYLCASSDTGGYGYTFGSGTRLTVV.

V is TRBV25-1 and J is TRBJ2-7; 10 bases are shared with TRBD1. Losses at the gene ends were 3 bases for V and 2 bases for J; bases not matched to a gene: 1. This CDR3 is 14 amino acids long. CDR1 is MGHDK, CDR2 SYGVNS, per germline. CDR3 residues: CASSETGGTYEQYF. CDR3 bases: TGTGCCAGCAGTGAGACAGGGGGCACCTACGAGCAGTACTTC.

The CDR3 loop is CASRGTIEAFF. The CDR3 DNA follows: TGTGCCAGTCGGGGGACGATCGAAGCTTTCTTT. V gene TRBV19 combines with J gene TRBJ1-1, with D perhaps TRBD1 (5 bases). The CDR3 runs to 11 residues. The ends were cut back, 8 bases at V and 8 bases at J, with 12 bases in the middle. The germline gives CDR1 LNHDA, CDR2 SQIVND (reference sequence).

V gene TRBV7-2 combines with J gene TRBJ2-1; TRBD2 matches at 12 bases. The V and J ends lost 5 bases and 4 bases, in that order; junction bases with no gene match: 3. The CDR3 runs to 15 residues. Germline CDR1 is SGHTA and CDR2 is FQGNSA. The CDR3 here is CASSPTSGRYNEQFF. The CDR3 DNA reads TGTGCCAGCAGCCCGACTAGCGGGAGATACAATGAGCAGTTCTTC.

The rearrangement links TRBV7-8 to TRBJ1-2, with D tentatively TRBD1 (5 bases). Trimming removed 8 bases at V and 4 bases at J, with 17 bases between. Germline loops: CDR1 SGHVS, CDR2 FQNEAQ. CDR3 length equals 14 residues. DNA of the CDR3: TGTGCCAGCTCCTCGAGCCAGGGTACCTATGGCTACACCTTC. As protein: CASSSSQGTYGYTF.

The V gene is TRBV29-1, the J gene TRBJ1-1; TRBD1 is a possible D gene (5 bases). Trimming removed 1 base at V and 5 bases at J, with 11 bases between. Germline V gene data show CDR1 as SQVTM and CDR2 as ANQGSEA. The CDR3 sequence is 13 residues long. In DNA, the CDR3 is TGCAGCGTTGAAGCAGGGAGGAGTACTGAAGCTTTCTTT. This encodes CSVEAGRSTEAFF.

The chain uses TRBV9 and TRBJ2-1, with D perhaps matching TRBD2 (5 bases). Trimming removed 4 bases from V and 9 bases from J, with 14 bases in between. Germline assignment: CDR1 SGDLS and CDR2 YYNGEE. The CDR3 length is 13 residues. For the CDR3, the DNA is TGTGCCAGCAGCCCCGGGGAGAGGTTTGAGCAGTTCTTC. As protein: CASSPGERFEQFF. Filled out from reference TRBV9 and TRBJ2-1, the complete variable domain reads DSGVTQTPKHLITATGQRVTLRCSPRSGDLSVYWYQQSLDQGLQFLIQYYNGEERAKGNILERFSAQQFPDLHSELNLSSLELGDSALYFCASSPGERFEQFFGPGTRLTVL.

This clone has a single count. In DNA, the CDR3 is TGCAGTGCTAACAGACGGGGCTACACCTTC. Translating gives CSANRRGYTF. The chain links TRBV20-1 to TRBJ1-2; D uncertain. Trimming took off 4 bases at V and 8 bases at J, with 8 bases between the two ends. CDR3 length: 10 residues. Germline lookup yields CDR1 DFQATT and CDR2 SNEGSKA (reference sequence).

In this sample, this clone turned up a few times. This chain links TRBV30 with TRBJ1-4, with TRBD1 matching 10 bases. The trim removed 4 bases at V and 3 bases at J, leaving 5 bases unmatched. CDR1 is GTSNPN, CDR2 SVGIG, per germline (reference sequence). The CDR3 is 15 residues long. The CDR3 region is CAWKGQGTSNEKLFF. The DNA of the CDR3 is TGTGCCTGGAAGGGACAGGGGACATCTAATGAAAAACTGTTTTTT.

As to this clone: Other DNA sequences in this sample translate to the same CDR3. The chain recombines TRBV27 with TRBJ2-3; D possibly corresponds to TRBD1 (5 bases). From germline, CDR1 is MNHEY and CDR2 SMNVEV (reference sequence). V lost 2 bases, J lost 1 base, and 7 bases lay in between. This CDR3 is built from 14 residues. As DNA, the CDR3 is TGTGCCAGCAGTTTAGACAGAGGCACAGATACGCAGTATTTT. Encoded protein: CASSLDRGTDTQYF.

This clone was detected only a few times. This chain links TRBV6-5 with TRBJ1-1; D is ambiguous. The CDR3 is 15 residues long. Germline-derived CDR1 and CDR2 are MNHEY and SVGAGI. V was clipped by 6 bases and J by 8 bases, with 22 bases between them. The CDR3 spells CASSHGVDGGSEAFF. CDR3 nucleotide sequence: TGTGCCAGCAGCCACGGCGTGGACGGAGGCTCAGAAGCTTTCTTT.

The chain has TRBV11-3 and TRBJ2-5; D might be TRBD2 (6 bases). The V end lost 3 bases, the J end lost 3 bases, and 14 bases lay between the germline ends. CDR1 is SGHNT, CDR2 YENEEA, per germline. CDR3 length equals 15 residues. Here the CDR3 DNA reads TGTGCCAGCAGCTTGGGGGGTCTAGCAGAAGAGACCCAGTACTTC. Its translation is CASSLGGLAEETQYF.

The chain has TRBV29-1 and TRBJ2-1; TRBD2 agrees at 13 bases. CDR3 length equals 14 residues. V trimming: 7 bases; J trimming: 6 bases; junction bases outside the gene matches: 6. Germline-derived CDR1 and CDR2 are SQVTM and ANQGSEA. The CDR3 is CSAWTSGRGNEQFF. DNA for the CDR3: TGCAGCGCCTGGACTAGCGGGAGAGGCAATGAGCAGTTCTTC.

The chain recombines TRBV10-3 with TRBJ1-5, with TRBD1 matching over 8 bases. Trimming cost V 3 bases and J 5 bases; bases outside gene matches: 6. CDR1 is ENHRY, CDR2 SYGVKD, per germline. This CDR3 comprises 15 residues. The CDR3 nucleotides read TGTGCCATCAGTGAAGTAGGACAGGGCTATCAGCCCCAGCATTTT. This translates into CAISEVGQGYQPQHF.

This clone was counted once. V usage is TRBV5-1 and J usage is TRBJ1-2; D is possibly TRBD1 (5 bases). The germline V gene has CDR1 SGHRS and CDR2 YFSETQ. This CDR3 has 14 amino acids. The germline V and J ends were trimmed by 3 bases and 4 bases, with 13 bases remaining between them. The CDR3 nucleotides are TGCGCCAGCAGCTGGGGGGATTCAGTCTATGGCTACACCTTC. It encodes CASSWGDSVYGYTF. The whole variable domain, remainder taken from reference TRBV5-1 and TRBJ1-2, is KAGVTQTPRYLIKTRGQQVTLSCSPISGHRSVSWYQQTPGQGLQFLFEYFSETQRNKGNFPGRFSGRQFSNSRSEMNVSTLELGDSALYLCASSWGDSVYGYTFGSGTRLTVV.

J is TRBJ2-3 and V is TRBV2; 10 bases are a match to TRBD2. With V trimmed by 6 bases and J by 2 bases, 5 bases remained unmatched. Germline CDR1 is SNHLY and CDR2 is FYNNEI. The CDR3 has 15 residues. The CDR3 sequence: CASSGAGGFTDTQYF. The CDR3 bases are TGTGCCAGCAGCGGAGCGGGGGGGTTCACAGATACGCAGTATTTT.

The chain uses TRBV19 and TRBJ1-5; 8 positions agree with TRBD1. The CDR3 length is 16 residues. Germline V CDR1 and CDR2: LNHDA, SQIVND (reference sequence). The J segment lost 0 bases and the V segment lost 4 bases, leaving 5 bases of the junction unmatched. The CDR3 DNA reads TGTGCCAGTAGTAGCCAGGGGGCAAATAGCAATCAGCCCCAGCATTTT. Translated, it gives CASSSQGANSNQPQHF.

The chain is built from TRBV28 and TRBJ2-7; 8 bases agree with TRBD2. V lost 6 bases, J lost 6 bases, and 7 bases stayed unmatched. The CDR3 is made up of 13 amino acids. The germline gives CDR1 MDHEN, CDR2 SYDVKM. CDR3 bases: TGTGCCAGCAGGCGGGGGGCAGGGAGCGAGCAGTACTTC. Its protein product is CASRRGAGSEQYF.

The genes are TRBV30 and TRBJ1-2; no clear D. The CDR3 loop spans 11 amino acids. Trimming cost V 5 bases and J 4 bases, with 8 bases left between them. Germline CDR1 reads GTSNPN; CDR2 reads SVGIG (reference sequence). In DNA form, the CDR3 reads TGTGCCTGGCAGCGCCTCTATGGCTACACCTTC. Translation gives CAWQRLYGYTF.

The chain has TRBV9 and TRBJ1-4; TRBD1 matches at 8 bases. J lost 4 bases, V lost 3 bases, and 5 bases had no gene match. The CDR3 runs to 15 residues. CDR1 is SGDLS, CDR2 YYNGEE, per germline. Written as DNA, the CDR3 is TGTGCCAGCAGCGGACCGGGACAGGATAATGAAAAACTGTTTTTT. As protein: CASSGPGQDNEKLFF.

The chain recombines TRBV29-1 with TRBJ2-4, with 9 bases aligning to TRBD2. This CDR3 region has 16 residues. Germline CDR1 SQVTM, CDR2 ANQGSEA. V lost 3 bases, J lost 1 base, and 7 bases stayed unmatched. The CDR3 sequence is CSVDDSGSGAKNIQYF. The CDR3 DNA reads as TGCAGCGTTGATGATAGCGGGAGTGGGGCCAAAAACATTCAGTACTTC.

The CDR3 region is CASSPGTVYEQYF. CDR3 nucleotide sequence: TGCGCCAGCAGCCCCGGGACAGTCTACGAGCAGTACTTC. The chain links TRBV4-1 to TRBJ2-7; 7 bases map to TRBD1. Per the germline V gene, CDR1 is MGHRA and CDR2 is YSYEKL. V shed 4 bases and J 3 bases; nucleotides not matched to a gene: 3. The CDR3 has 13 residues.

The rearrangement joins TRBV29-1 to TRBJ2-1; 12 positions agree with TRBD2. V lost 6 bases and J lost 10; bases outside the gene matches: 4. The V gene's germline CDR1 is SQVTM and CDR2 ANQGSEA. CDR3 length equals 12 residues. The CDR3 sequence is CSVPTSGGEQFF. CDR3 bases: TGCAGCGTCCCTACTAGCGGGGGGGAGCAGTTCTTC.

The CDR3 spells CASSRQGSSEQYF. The CDR3 DNA is TGTGCCAGCAGTCGACAGGGATCGAGCGAGCAGTACTTC. This rearrangement joins TRBV5-4 to TRBJ2-7; 7 bases align to TRBD1. V trimming: 5 bases; J trimming: 6 bases; junction bases outside the gene matches: 8. The CDR3 spans 13 residues. CDR1 is SGHNT, CDR2 YYREEE, per germline (reference sequence).

The chain's CDR3 is CASSPIRTSVDTQYF. CDR3 sequence (DNA): TGTGCCAGCTCACCTATCAGGACATCGGTAGATACGCAGTATTTT. The chain couples TRBV18 to TRBJ2-3, with D perhaps matching TRBD1 (5 bases). The CDR3 is made up of 15 amino acids. CDR1 KGHSH and CDR2 LQKENI come from the germline V gene. Trimming pared 3 bases from V and 5 bases from J, leaving 15 bases between.

The chain is built from TRBV19 and TRBJ1-1; tentatively, D is TRBD1 (6 bases). The CDR3 has 16 amino acids. The germline V and J ends were trimmed by 6 bases and 0 bases, with 17 bases remaining between them. Germline V gene lookup returns CDR1 LNHDA and CDR2 SQIVND (reference sequence). In nucleotides, the CDR3 is TGTGCCAGTAGATCCGAGGAACAGGGTTTGAACACTGAAGCTTTCTTT. It is translated as CASRSEEQGLNTEAFF. Full variable domain (rest looked up from reference TRBV19 and TRBJ1-1): DGGITQSPKYLFRKEGQNVTLSCEQNLNHDAMYWYRQDPGQGLRLIYYSQIVNDFQKGDIAEGYSVSREKKESFPLTVTSAQKNPTAFYLCASRSEEQGLNTEAFFGQGTRLTVV.

The CDR3 DNA is TGTGCCAGCAGCTTGGGGGGGACAGGGCAGGGCGCGGCCGACGAGCAGTACTTC. Protein product: CASSLGGTGQGAADEQYF. This chain connects TRBV7-9 to TRBJ2-7, with 9 nucleotides matching TRBD1. Germline V gene sequence: CDR1 SEHNR, CDR2 FQNEAQ (reference sequence). V lost 3 bases, J lost 5 bases, and 17 bases stayed unmatched. This CDR3 contains 18 residues.

CDR3 DNA sequence: TGTGCCAGCAGCCAAGCCCCCGGGACTAGCTTCCTCCTTTACAATGAGCAGTTCTTC. Its protein is CASSQAPGTSFLLYNEQFF. The chain carries TRBV3-1 (or the pseudogene TRBV3-2) and TRBJ2-1, with 9 bases lining up with TRBD2. The CDR3 is 19 residues long. V lost 1 base and J lost 4; bases outside the gene matches: 14. The germline V gene encodes CDR1 LGHDT and CDR2 YNNKEL (reference sequence).

The V call is TRBV24-1, the J call TRBJ2-7; 11 bases agree with TRBD1. In germline, CDR1 is KGHDR, CDR2 SFDVKD. With V trimmed by 5 bases and J by 3 bases, 2 bases remained unmatched. The CDR3 is 14 amino acids. CDR3 sequence reads: CATSGTGGFYEQYF. Written as DNA, the CDR3 is TGTGCCACCAGTGGGACAGGGGGCTTCTACGAGCAGTACTTC.